The clone carrying this TCR beta chain was observed a handful of times. The sample comes from a study of CD8 T cells in ankylosing spondylitis. TCRdb analysed the 5' RACE reads with MiXCR anew, one entry per CDR3 protein. The sample holds a few hundred thousand distinct CDR3 sequences, 20% to 30% seen once. Sample: blood, either unsorted or a sorted T cell fraction (not recorded which). This TCR derives from a male donor with ankylosing spondylitis or in good health (not recorded which).

CDR3 protein: CSARDRGRGVGNQPQHF. In DNA form, the CDR3 reads TGCAGTGCTAGGGACAGGGGCCGGGGGGTGGGCAATCAGCCCCAGCATTTT. The chain joins TRBV20-1 to TRBJ1-5; 9 bases match TRBD1. The ends lost 3 bases at V and 2 bases at J; junction bases unmatched: 11. Germline-derived CDR1 and CDR2 are DFQATT and SNEGSKA (reference sequence). The CDR3 sequence is 17 residues long.